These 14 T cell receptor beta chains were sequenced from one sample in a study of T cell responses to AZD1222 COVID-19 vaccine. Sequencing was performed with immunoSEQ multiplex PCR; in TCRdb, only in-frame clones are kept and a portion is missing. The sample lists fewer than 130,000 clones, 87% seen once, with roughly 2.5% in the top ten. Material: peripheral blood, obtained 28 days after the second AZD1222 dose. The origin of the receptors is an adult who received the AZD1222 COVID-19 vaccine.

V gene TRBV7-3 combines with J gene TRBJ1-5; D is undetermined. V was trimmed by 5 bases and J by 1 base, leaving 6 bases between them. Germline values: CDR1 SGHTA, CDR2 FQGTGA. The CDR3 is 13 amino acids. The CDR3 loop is CASSKNSNQPQHF. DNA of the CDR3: TGTGCCAGCAGCAAAAACAGCAATCAGCCCCAGCATTTT. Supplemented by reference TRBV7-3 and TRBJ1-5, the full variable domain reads GAGVSQTPSNKVTEKGKYVELRCDPISGHTALYWYRQSLGQGPEFLIYFQGTGAADDSGLPNDRFFAVRPEGSVSTLKIQRTERGDSAVYLCASSKNSNQPQHFGDGTRLSIL.

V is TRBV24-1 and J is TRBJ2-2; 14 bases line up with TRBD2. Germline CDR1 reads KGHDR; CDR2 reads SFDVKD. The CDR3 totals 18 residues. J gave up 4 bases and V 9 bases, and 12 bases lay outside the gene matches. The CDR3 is CATGGTSGSWAGTGELFF. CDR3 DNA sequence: TGTGCCACCGGCGGGACTAGCGGGAGTTGGGCGGGCACCGGGGAGCTGTTTTTT.

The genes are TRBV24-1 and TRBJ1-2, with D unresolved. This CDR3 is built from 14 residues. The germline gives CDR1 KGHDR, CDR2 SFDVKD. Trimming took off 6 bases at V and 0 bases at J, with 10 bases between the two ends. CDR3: CATSSSGTNYGYTF. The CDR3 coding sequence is TGTGCCACCAGTTCGAGTGGCACTAACTATGGCTACACCTTC.

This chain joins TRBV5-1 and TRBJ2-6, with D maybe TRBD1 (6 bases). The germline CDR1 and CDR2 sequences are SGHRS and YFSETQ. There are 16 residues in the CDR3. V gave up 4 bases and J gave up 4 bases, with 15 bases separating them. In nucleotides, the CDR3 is TGCGCCAGCAGCCGGACAGTATTGACAGGGGCCAACGTCCTGACTTTC. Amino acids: CASSRTVLTGANVLTF.

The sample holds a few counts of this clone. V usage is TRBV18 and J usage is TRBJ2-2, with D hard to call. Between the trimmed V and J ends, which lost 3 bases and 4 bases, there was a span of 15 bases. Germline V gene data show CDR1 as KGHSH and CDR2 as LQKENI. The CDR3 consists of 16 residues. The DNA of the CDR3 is TGTGCCAGCTCACCCCTCTGGGCAGCATTCACCGGGGAGCTGTTTTTT. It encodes CASSPLWAAFTGELFF. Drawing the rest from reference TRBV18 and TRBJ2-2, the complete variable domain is NAGVMQNPRHLVRRRGQEARLRCSPMKGHSHVYWYRQLPEEGLKFMVYLQKENIIDESGMPKERFSAEFPKEGPSILRIQQVVRGDSAAYFCASSPLWAAFTGELFFGEGSRLTVL.

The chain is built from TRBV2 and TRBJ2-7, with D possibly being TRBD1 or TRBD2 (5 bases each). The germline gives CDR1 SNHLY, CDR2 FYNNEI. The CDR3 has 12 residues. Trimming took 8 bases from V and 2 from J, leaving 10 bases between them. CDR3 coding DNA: TGTGCCAGCCGGGACGCCCCCTACGAGCAGTACTTC. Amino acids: CASRDAPYEQYF.

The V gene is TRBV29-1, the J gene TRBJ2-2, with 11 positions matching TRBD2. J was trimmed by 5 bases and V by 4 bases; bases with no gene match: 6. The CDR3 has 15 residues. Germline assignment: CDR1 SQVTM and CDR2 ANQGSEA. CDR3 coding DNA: TGCAGCGTTGTAGCGGGAGGGCCGAGGACCGGGGAGCTGTTTTTT. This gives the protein CSVVAGGPRTGELFF.

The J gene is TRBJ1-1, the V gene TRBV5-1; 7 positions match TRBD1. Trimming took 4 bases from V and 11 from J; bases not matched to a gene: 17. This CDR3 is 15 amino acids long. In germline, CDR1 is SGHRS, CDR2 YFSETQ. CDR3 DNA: TGCGCCAGCAGCCCTCTAATACAGGGGCCTAGTGTTGCTTTCTTT. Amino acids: CASSPLIQGPSVAFF.

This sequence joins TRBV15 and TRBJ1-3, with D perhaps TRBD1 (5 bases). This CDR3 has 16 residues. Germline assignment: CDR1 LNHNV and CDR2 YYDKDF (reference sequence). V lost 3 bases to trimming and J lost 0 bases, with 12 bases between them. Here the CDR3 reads CATSSHLDSSGNTIYF. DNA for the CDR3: TGTGCCACCAGCAGCCATCTCGACAGCTCTGGAAACACCATATATTTT.

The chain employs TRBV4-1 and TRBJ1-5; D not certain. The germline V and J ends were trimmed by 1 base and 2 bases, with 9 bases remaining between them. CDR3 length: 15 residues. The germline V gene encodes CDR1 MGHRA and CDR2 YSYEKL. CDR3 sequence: CASSQGLGGNQPQHF. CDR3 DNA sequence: TGCGCCAGCAGCCAAGGTTTGGGAGGCAATCAGCCCCAGCATTTT.

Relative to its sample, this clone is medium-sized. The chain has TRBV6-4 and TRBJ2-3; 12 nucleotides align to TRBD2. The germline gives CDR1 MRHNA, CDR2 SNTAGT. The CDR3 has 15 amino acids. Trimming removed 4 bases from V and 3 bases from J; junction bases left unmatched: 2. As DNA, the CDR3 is TGTGCCAGCAGTGCCGGGACTAGCGGGACAGATACGCAGTATTTT. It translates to CASSAGTSGTDTQYF.

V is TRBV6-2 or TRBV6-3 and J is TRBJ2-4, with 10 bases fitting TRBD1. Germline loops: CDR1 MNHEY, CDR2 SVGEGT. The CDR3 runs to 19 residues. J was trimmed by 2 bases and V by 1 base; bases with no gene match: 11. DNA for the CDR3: TGTGCCAGCAGTTACTGGCGGGACAGGGGTCTTCTAACCAAAAACATTCAGTACTTC. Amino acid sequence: CASSYWRDRGLLTKNIQYF.

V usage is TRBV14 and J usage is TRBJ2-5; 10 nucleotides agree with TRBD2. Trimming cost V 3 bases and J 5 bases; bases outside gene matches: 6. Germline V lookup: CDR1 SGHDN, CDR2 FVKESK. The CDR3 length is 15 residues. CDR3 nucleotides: TGTGCCAGCAGCCAGGGTCTAGCGGGAGTGGAGACCCAGTACTTC. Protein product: CASSQGLAGVETQYF.

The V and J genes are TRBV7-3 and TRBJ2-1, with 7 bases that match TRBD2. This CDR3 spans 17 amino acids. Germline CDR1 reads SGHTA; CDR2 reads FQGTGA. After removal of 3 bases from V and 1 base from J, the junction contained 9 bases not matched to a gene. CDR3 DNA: TGTGCCAGCAGCTTGACCCCTTGGGGAGGGTCCTACAATGAGCAGTTCTTC. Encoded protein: CASSLTPWGGSYNEQFF.